This TCR beta chain was identified during a study of blood T cell repertoires in COVID-19. Background on the study: The origin of the acute and convalescent COVID-19 samples was the United States, Italy and Spain.

This clone has only a few counts. Germline CDR1 reads MNHEY; CDR2 reads SVGAGI. CDR3 length equals 15 residues. Deletions cut 6 bases from V and 2 bases from J, with 13 bases between. Under the authors' procedure: For nucleated cells, counts were estimated from reference gene primer amplification. Produced via immunoSEQ multiplex PCR; TCRdb's table is partial and in-frame only. That table supplies the V and J calls and clone size; D and trimming were determined from the DNA. This table has roughly 37,000 clones, 78% appearing once. The chain joins TRBV6-5 to TRBJ2-2; a weak D match, TRBD2 (5 bases). Sequencing was performed on peripheral blood. The source is a man between 60 and 75 years old with acute or convalescent COVID-19. Here the CDR3 reads CASRRESGNTGELFF. As DNA, the CDR3 is TGTGCCAGCAGAAGGGAGTCCGGAAACACCGGGGAGCTGTTTTTT.